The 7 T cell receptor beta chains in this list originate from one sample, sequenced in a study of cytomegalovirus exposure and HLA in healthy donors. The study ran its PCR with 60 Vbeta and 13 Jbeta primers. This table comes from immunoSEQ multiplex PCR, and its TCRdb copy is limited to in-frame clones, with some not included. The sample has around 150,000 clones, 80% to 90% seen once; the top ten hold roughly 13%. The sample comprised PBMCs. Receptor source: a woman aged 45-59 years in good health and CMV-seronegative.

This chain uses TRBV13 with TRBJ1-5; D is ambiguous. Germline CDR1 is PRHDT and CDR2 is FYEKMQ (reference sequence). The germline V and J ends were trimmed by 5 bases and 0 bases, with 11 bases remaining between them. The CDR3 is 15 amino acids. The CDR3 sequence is CASSPGIASNQPQHF. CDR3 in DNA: TGTGCCAGCAGCCCCGGGATCGCTAGCAATCAGCCCCAGCATTTT.

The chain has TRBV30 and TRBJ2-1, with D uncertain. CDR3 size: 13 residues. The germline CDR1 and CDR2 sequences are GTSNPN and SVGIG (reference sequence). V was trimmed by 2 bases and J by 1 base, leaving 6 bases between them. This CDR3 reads CAWSRVSYNEQFF. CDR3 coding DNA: TGTGCCTGGAGTCGGGTTTCCTACAATGAGCAGTTCTTC.

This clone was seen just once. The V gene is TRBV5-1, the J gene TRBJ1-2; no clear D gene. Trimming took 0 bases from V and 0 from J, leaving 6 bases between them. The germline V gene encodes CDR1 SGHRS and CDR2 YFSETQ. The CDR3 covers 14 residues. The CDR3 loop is CASSLERTNYGYTF. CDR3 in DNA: TGCGCCAGCAGCTTGGAGAGGACTAACTATGGCTACACCTTC.

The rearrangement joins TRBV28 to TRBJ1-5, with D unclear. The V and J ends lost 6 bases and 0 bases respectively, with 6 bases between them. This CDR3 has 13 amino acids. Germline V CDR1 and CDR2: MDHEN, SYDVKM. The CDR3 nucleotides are TGTGCCAGCAGACGGGATAGCAATCAGCCCCAGCATTTT. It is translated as CASRRDSNQPQHF.

CDR3: CASSELDYDLYEQYF. The CDR3 DNA reads TGTGCCAGCAGTGAGCTGGACTATGACCTCTACGAGCAGTACTTC. The genes are TRBV2 and TRBJ2-7, with a weak D call TRBD2 (6 bases). Trimming cost V 3 bases and J 3 bases, with 15 bases left between them. The germline CDR1 and CDR2 sequences are SNHLY and FYNNEI. This CDR3 has 15 residues.

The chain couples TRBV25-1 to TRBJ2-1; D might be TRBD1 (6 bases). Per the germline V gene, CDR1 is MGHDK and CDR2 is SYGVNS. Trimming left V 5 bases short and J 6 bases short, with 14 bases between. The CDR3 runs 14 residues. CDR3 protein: CASSYQGLFNEQFF. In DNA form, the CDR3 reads TGTGCCAGCAGTTACCAGGGGTTGTTCAATGAGCAGTTCTTC.

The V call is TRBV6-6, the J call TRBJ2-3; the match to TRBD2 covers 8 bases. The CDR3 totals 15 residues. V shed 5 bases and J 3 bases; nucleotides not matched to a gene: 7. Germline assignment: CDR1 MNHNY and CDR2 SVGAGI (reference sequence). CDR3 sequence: CASSPGRGGTDTQYF. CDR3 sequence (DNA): TGTGCCAGCAGTCCCGGGAGGGGAGGTACAGATACGCAGTATTTT.